A selection of T cell receptor beta chains follows, all from one sample in a study of blood T cell repertoires in COVID-19. Sequencing was performed with immunoSEQ multiplex PCR; in TCRdb, only in-frame clones are kept and a portion is missing. The table has approximately 280,000 clones, 70% to 90% seen once. Sequenced input: PBMCs or T cells enriched from blood (not recorded which). These receptors were obtained from a middle-aged woman who had recovered from COVID-19. CDR3s include the opening cysteine and the closing phenylalanine or tryptophan. Fields, in order: D gene, clone size, J gene, V gene, CDR3 DNA, CDR3 protein. The D gene is left open where the match is weak. Size is stated for part of the rows, as once, few or many counts, or as a class when the clone is expanded.

d_call: TRBD1
clone_size: -
j_call: TRBJ2-3
v_call: TRBV19
cdr3_nt: TGTGCCAGTACCGAGGACAGGGACACAGATACGCAGTATTTT
cdr3_aa: CASTEDRDTDTQYF

d_call: TRBD1
clone_size: -
j_call: TRBJ2-5
v_call: TRBV18
cdr3_nt: TGTGCCAGCTCACCAGTTTCGACAGGGTTCGAAGAGACCCAGTACTTC
cdr3_aa: CASSPVSTGFEETQYF

d_call: TRBD1
clone_size: -
j_call: TRBJ1-1
v_call: TRBV28
cdr3_nt: TGTGCCAGTCCTAAAAAGGGGGCCCTCGGACAGGCTGAAGCTTTCTTT
cdr3_aa: CASPKKGALGQAEAFF

d_call: TRBD1
clone_size: -
j_call: TRBJ2-5
v_call: TRBV18
cdr3_nt: TGTGCCAGCTCACCACGGACAGGGATGGAGACCCAGTACTTC
cdr3_aa: CASSPRTGMETQYF

d_call: -
clone_size: -
j_call: TRBJ2-1
v_call: TRBV19
cdr3_nt: TGTGCCAGTAGCCGATGGGGCAGCAATGAATACAATGAGCAGTTCTTC
cdr3_aa: CASSRWGSNEYNEQFF

d_call: TRBD2
clone_size: -
j_call: TRBJ2-1
v_call: TRBV3-1/TRBV3-2
cdr3_nt: TGTGCCAGCAGCCAAGATTATGCGGGAGTCTCGGATGAGCAGTTCTTC
cdr3_aa: CASSQDYAGVSDEQFF

d_call: -
clone_size: once
j_call: TRBJ1-4
v_call: TRBV4-3
cdr3_nt: TGCGCCAGCAGCCAAGATCTACAGGGAACTAATGAAAAACTGTTTTTT
cdr3_aa: CASSQDLQGTNEKLFF

d_call: -
clone_size: once
j_call: TRBJ2-1
v_call: TRBV5-1
cdr3_nt: TGCGCCAGCAGCTCCCGTGGGGACTGGAGCCGAAGACCCAATGAGCAGTTCTTC
cdr3_aa: CASSSRGDWSRRPNEQFF

d_call: -
clone_size: -
j_call: TRBJ1-5
v_call: TRBV5-1
cdr3_nt: TGCGCCAGCAGGAGGGGGAATTCCATCGATCAGCCCCAGCATTTT
cdr3_aa: CASRRGNSIDQPQHF

d_call: -
clone_size: -
j_call: TRBJ1-2
v_call: TRBV5-1
cdr3_nt: TGCGCCAGCAGCTTTGAATCGGACAGCTATGGCTACACCTTC
cdr3_aa: CASSFESDSYGYTF

d_call: -
clone_size: -
j_call: TRBJ1-3
v_call: TRBV7-9
cdr3_nt: TGTGCCAGCAGCTTAGGCAGGGCCTCTGGAAACACCATATATTTT
cdr3_aa: CASSLGRASGNTIYF

d_call: TRBD1
clone_size: -
j_call: TRBJ2-7
v_call: TRBV20-1
cdr3_nt: TGCAGTGCTAGTACAGGGGCGAAGTACTACGAGCAGTACTTC
cdr3_aa: CSASTGAKYYEQYF

d_call: TRBD2
clone_size: few
j_call: TRBJ2-1
v_call: TRBV7-2
cdr3_nt: TGTGCCAGCAGCCCAGCCCGACTAGCGGGAGTAGAGGAGCAGTTCTTC
cdr3_aa: CASSPARLAGVEEQFF

d_call: TRBD1
clone_size: once
j_call: TRBJ1-3
v_call: TRBV10-3
cdr3_nt: TGTGCCATCAGTGACGGGACAGGGGTCGGAAACACCATATATTTT
cdr3_aa: CAISDGTGVGNTIYF

d_call: -
clone_size: -
j_call: TRBJ2-5
v_call: TRBV27
cdr3_nt: TGTGCCAGCAGGGCAAGGGGGGGGCGAGGGGAGACCCAGTACTTC
cdr3_aa: CASRARGGRGETQYF

d_call: TRBD1
clone_size: once
j_call: TRBJ2-1
v_call: TRBV27
cdr3_nt: TGTGCCAGCAGTTTAGACAGGGGGCAATACAATGAGCAGTTCTTC
cdr3_aa: CASSLDRGQYNEQFF

d_call: -
clone_size: -
j_call: TRBJ1-2
v_call: TRBV24-1
cdr3_nt: TGTGCCACCAGTGAAAACAGGCGAAACTATGGCTACACCTTC
cdr3_aa: CATSENRRNYGYTF

d_call: TRBD1
clone_size: many
j_call: TRBJ1-3
v_call: TRBV5-4
cdr3_nt: TGTGCCAGCAGCCTGGGGACAGGGTCTGGAAACACCATATATTTT
cdr3_aa: CASSLGTGSGNTIYF

d_call: -
clone_size: few
j_call: TRBJ1-6
v_call: TRBV7-2
cdr3_nt: TGTGCCAGCAGCTTAGCGGTCCAGGGTCCTTCACCCCTCCACTTT
cdr3_aa: CASSLAVQGPSPLHF

d_call: TRBD1
clone_size: -
j_call: TRBJ1-2
v_call: TRBV28
cdr3_nt: TGTGCCAGCAGTTCGACAGGGGTCCCGAGGGTGGGCTACACCTTC
cdr3_aa: CASSSTGVPRVGYTF

d_call: TRBD2
clone_size: few
j_call: TRBJ2-7
v_call: TRBV19
cdr3_nt: TGTGCCAGTAGCCGACTAGCGGGAGGGCCGACGGGTGACTACGAGCAGTACTTC
cdr3_aa: CASSRLAGGPTGDYEQYF

d_call: -
clone_size: -
j_call: TRBJ1-5
v_call: TRBV6-5
cdr3_nt: TGTGCCAGCAGCACCGGGGGGGGTAGCAATCAGCCCCAGCATTTT
cdr3_aa: CASSTGGGSNQPQHF

d_call: -
clone_size: -
j_call: TRBJ2-2
v_call: TRBV3-1/TRBV3-2
cdr3_nt: TGTGCCAGCAGCCAAGTGTACGGGGAGCTGTTTTTT
cdr3_aa: CASSQVYGELFF

d_call: TRBD1
clone_size: -
j_call: TRBJ1-5
v_call: TRBV27
cdr3_nt: TGTGCCAGCAGTCCCGACAGGGGTTCTGGACAGCCCCAGCATTTT
cdr3_aa: CASSPDRGSGQPQHF

d_call: TRBD2
clone_size: -
j_call: TRBJ2-7
v_call: TRBV6-1
cdr3_nt: TGTGCCAGCAGTGAATGGCTAGCGGGAGCTTACGAGCAGTACTTC
cdr3_aa: CASSEWLAGAYEQYF

d_call: -
clone_size: -
j_call: TRBJ2-3
v_call: TRBV19
cdr3_nt: TGTGCCAGTAGCCGACCCGTCAGCGCAGATACGCAGTATTTT
cdr3_aa: CASSRPVSADTQYF

d_call: TRBD1
clone_size: -
j_call: TRBJ1-2
v_call: TRBV18
cdr3_nt: TGTGCCAGCTCACTCCCTCGGACAGGGGGGGATGGCTACACCTTC
cdr3_aa: CASSLPRTGGDGYTF

d_call: -
clone_size: -
j_call: TRBJ2-4
v_call: TRBV7-2
cdr3_nt: TGTGCCAGCAGCGCACTGCCACAGGGTGCCAAAAACATTCAGTACTTC
cdr3_aa: CASSALPQGAKNIQYF

d_call: -
clone_size: -
j_call: TRBJ1-3
v_call: TRBV10-1
cdr3_nt: TGCGCCAGCAGTGAGTCGGACGGCGGAGGGAACACCATATATTTT
cdr3_aa: CASSESDGGGNTIYF

d_call: TRBD1
clone_size: few
j_call: TRBJ1-4
v_call: TRBV7-9
cdr3_nt: TGTGCCAGCAGCTCGGGACAGGGGGGCAATGAAAAACTGTTTTTT
cdr3_aa: CASSSGQGGNEKLFF

d_call: -
clone_size: -
j_call: TRBJ2-2
v_call: TRBV12-5
cdr3_nt: TGTGCTAGTGGTTTGGTACTAGGAAACACCGGGGAGCTGTTTTTT
cdr3_aa: CASGLVLGNTGELFF

d_call: TRBD1
clone_size: -
j_call: TRBJ1-4
v_call: TRBV28
cdr3_nt: TGTGCCAGCAGGAGCTTCGGGACAGTTAATGAAAAACTGTTTTTT
cdr3_aa: CASRSFGTVNEKLFF

d_call: TRBD2
clone_size: -
j_call: TRBJ2-1
v_call: TRBV4-3
cdr3_nt: TGCGCCAGCAGCCAGTCGGGACTATGGGGTGGCGAGCAGTTCTTC
cdr3_aa: CASSQSGLWGGEQFF

d_call: TRBD2
clone_size: once
j_call: TRBJ2-2
v_call: TRBV5-5
cdr3_nt: TGTGCCAGCAGCCTTCGCGGGGGACCGGGCGGGGAGCTGTTTTTT
cdr3_aa: CASSLRGGPGGELFF